These 16 T cell receptor beta chains were all obtained from the same sample, sequenced in a study of beta chain features in type 1 diabetes listed by TCRdb under 2018. The library relied on the immunoSEQ multiplex PCR assay. The entire amount of isolated RNA was reverse transcribed using the High Capacity cDNA Reverse Transcription Kit, so the sequenced TCRB transcripts were expressed ones. Drawn from immuneACCESS, this table holds only the in-frame rearrangements with V and J called that TCRdb kept. Clones are partly lost; checked studies trace under half to an unresolved V gene and leave the rest unexplained. The sample table records 300,000 to 400,000 clones; roughly 8% of these occur just once. Of the sample, around 0.44% falls within the top ten clones. The sample consisted of central memory CD4+ T cells from blood. These receptors were collected from a woman in her late teens or twenties in good health.

This chain uses TRBV5-5 with TRBJ1-2; D call uncertain. This CDR3 spans 13 amino acids. Trimming pared 4 bases from V and 7 bases from J, leaving 14 bases between. Germline values: CDR1 SGHKS, CDR2 YYEKEE (reference sequence). This CDR3 is CASSDGSIRGYTF. The CDR3 DNA is TGTGCCAGCAGCGACGGGTCCATACGTGGCTACACCTTC.

This chain links TRBV5-4 with TRBJ2-3; 7 bases are a match to TRBD1. This CDR3 spans 14 amino acids. V lost 3 bases and J lost 4; bases outside the gene matches: 5. The V gene's germline CDR1 is SGHNT and CDR2 YYREEE (reference sequence). The CDR3 DNA reads TGTGCCAGCAGCTCACAGGGGAGTGCAGATACGCAGTATTTT. Protein sequence: CASSSQGSADTQYF.

This clone was recorded many times. V and J are TRBV7-2 and TRBJ2-7; D may be TRBD1 (5 bases). Germline V gene sequence: CDR1 SGHTA, CDR2 FQGNSA. This CDR3 is built from 14 residues. V lost 3 bases, J lost 2 bases, and 11 bases lay in between. The CDR3 sequence is CASSFYSGTYEQYF. CDR3 bases: TGTGCCAGCAGCTTCTACTCAGGGACCTACGAGCAGTACTTC.

There are a few counts of this clone. This chain joins TRBV7-2 and TRBJ1-2; no definite D call. CDR3 length: 14 amino acids. Looked up from germline, CDR1 is SGHTA and CDR2 is FQGNSA. The germline V and J ends were trimmed by 5 bases and 0 bases, with 10 bases remaining between them. CDR3 residues: CASSPPPANYGYTF. The DNA for the CDR3 is TGTGCCAGCAGCCCACCGCCAGCTAACTATGGCTACACCTTC.

In its sample, this clone was seen a few times. The chain's CDR3 is CAITTGTSGSNEQFF. CDR3 bases: TGTGCCATCACAACCGGGACTAGCGGGAGTAATGAGCAGTTCTTC. The V gene is TRBV10-3, the J gene TRBJ2-1; 14 bases match TRBD2. Trimming took 7 bases from V and 7 from J; bases not matched to a gene: 6. There are 15 residues in the CDR3. CDR1 is ENHRY, CDR2 SYGVKD, per germline.

The V call is TRBV29-1, the J call TRBJ1-2; TRBD1 matches at 9 bases. The CDR3 has 14 residues. V gave up 7 bases and J gave up 8 bases; unmatched junction bases: 14. Germline CDR1 is SQVTM and CDR2 is ANQGSEA. CDR3 region: CSAGRTGAGEGYTF. In DNA form, the CDR3 reads TGCAGCGCTGGTCGGACAGGGGCTGGAGAGGGCTACACCTTC. Based on the CDR3 plus reference TRBV29-1 and TRBJ1-2, the full variable domain is SAVISQKPSRDICQRGTSLTIQCQVDSQVTMMFWYRQQPGQSLTLIATANQGSEATYESGFVIDKFPISRPNLTFSTLTVSNMSPEDSSIYLCSAGRTGAGEGYTFGSGTRLTVV.

This chain uses TRBV7-2 with TRBJ2-7, with TRBD2 matching over 10 bases. Trimming removed 0 bases from V and 5 bases from J; junction bases left unmatched: 10. CDR1 is SGHTA and CDR2 is FQGNSA in the germline V gene. CDR3 length equals 17 residues. CDR3 nucleotide sequence: TGTGCCAGCAGCTTAGCCACCAGGACTAGCGGCCCGCACGAGCAGTACTTC. Encoded protein: CASSLATRTSGPHEQYF.

This clone was seen a handful of times. The J gene is TRBJ2-5, the V gene TRBV4-2; D remains ambiguous. Trimming removed 0 bases from V and 5 bases from J, with 7 bases in between. The CDR3 spans 13 residues. CDR1 and CDR2 (germline): LGHNA, YNFKEQ. The CDR3: CASSQDHWETQYF. The CDR3 DNA follows: TGTGCCAGCAGCCAAGATCACTGGGAGACCCAGTACTTC.

This clone was observed a handful of times. Its ends do not fully match the called genes, so a read error is possible. V is TRBV10-3 and J is TRBJ1-1; tentatively, D is TRBD1 (6 bases). Germline V CDR1 and CDR2: ENHRY, SYGVKD. CDR3 length equals 15 residues. CDR3 region: CPRPGLDSRGTEAFF. The DNA of the CDR3 is TGCCCACGTCCTGGTCTGGACAGTCGAGGCACTGAAGCTTTCTTT.

This clone showed up just a few times. The chain has TRBV6-6 and TRBJ1-2; TRBD1 matches at 8 bases. CDR1 MNHNY and CDR2 SVGAGI come from the germline V gene (reference sequence). The J segment lost 7 bases and the V segment lost 5 bases, leaving 6 bases of the junction unmatched. This CDR3 has 13 amino acids. The CDR3 region has the DNA TGTGCCAGCAGTGTAGGACAGGGCGTTGGCTACACCTTC. Protein: CASSVGQGVGYTF.

With regard to this clone: A far larger clone is one nucleotide away, so this likely arose from a read error. Other nucleotide sequences from this sample produce the same CDR3. This rearrangement joins TRBV5-4 to TRBJ2-4; 8 bases line up with TRBD2. This CDR3 region has 15 residues. J lost 5 bases, V lost 4 bases, and 8 bases had no gene match. Germline CDR1 reads SGHNT; CDR2 reads YYREEE (reference sequence). CDR3 sequence reads: CASSQALAGQNIQYF. For the CDR3, the DNA is TGTGCCAGCAGCCAAGCGCTAGCGGGCCAAAACATTCAGTACTTC.

This clone has at least ten counts. The chain couples TRBV7-2 to TRBJ1-2, with D uncertain. V lost 1 base to trimming and J lost 3 bases, with 3 bases between them. From germline, CDR1 is SGHTA and CDR2 FQGNSA. This CDR3 is built from 12 residues. DNA for the CDR3: TGTGCCAGCAGCTTAGTCGACTATGGCTACACCTTC. It codes for CASSLVDYGYTF.

The rearrangement joins TRBV6-5 to TRBJ2-1; 7 nucleotides match TRBD2. This CDR3 spans 15 amino acids. With 6 bases clipped from V and 0 bases from J, the junction kept 5 bases outside the gene matches. Per the germline V gene, CDR1 is MNHEY and CDR2 is SVGAGI. CDR3 sequence reads: CASRRSGVSYNEQFF. CDR3 bases: TGTGCCAGCAGAAGAAGCGGGGTCTCCTACAATGAGCAGTTCTTC.

This clone has only a few counts. V is TRBV28 and J is TRBJ1-1; TRBD1 matches 7 bases. This CDR3 is built from 14 residues. The germline V gene has CDR1 MDHEN and CDR2 SYDVKM. Trimming cost V 7 bases and J 1 base; bases outside gene matches: 6. This CDR3 reads CASKLTGENTEAFF. The CDR3 region has the DNA TGTGCCAGCAAGCTTACAGGGGAGAACACTGAAGCTTTCTTT.

This clone was counted between two and nine times. The chain couples TRBV10-3 to TRBJ1-5; D call uncertain. Germline CDR1 is ENHRY and CDR2 is SYGVKD. The CDR3 has 13 residues. Trimming cost V 0 bases and J 6 bases, with 6 bases left between them. The DNA for the CDR3 is TGTGCCATCAGTGAGTCTGCGGTTCAGCCCCAGCATTTT. It is translated as CAISESAVQPQHF.

The chain combines TRBV28 with TRBJ2-1, with D maybe TRBD1 (6 bases). Trimming pared 1 base from V and 6 bases from J, leaving 10 bases between. Germline lookup yields CDR1 MDHEN and CDR2 SYDVKM. There are 14 residues in the CDR3. Written as DNA, the CDR3 is TGTGCCAGCAGTTTATACAGGGTGGGCAATGAGCAGTTCTTC. Translated: CASSLYRVGNEQFF.